This T cell receptor (beta chain) was sequenced for a study of blood T cells in healthy people across ages. This clonotype has a handful of counts. This CDR3 has 13 amino acids. Looked up from germline, CDR1 is SGHAT and CDR2 is FQNNGV. The V end was cut by 1 base, the J end by 7 bases, with 11 bases between. With a J-beta primer mix and a sample-barcoded 5' primer, a second PCR ran about 6 to 11 cycles. In TCRdb, the 5' RACE reads were re-called with MiXCR into one record per CDR3 protein. The sample includes a few hundred thousand distinct CDR3 sequences, about 28% of them seen just once. The same specimen was also included in a second study, on T cells of mothers and their children.

Sample: blood. V usage is TRBV11-2 and J usage is TRBJ2-7; no definite D call. The TCR sequence derives from a boy between 2 and 10 years old in good health. Here the CDR3 DNA reads TGTGCCAGCAGCTTAGGGGGAAGTCGGGAGCAGTACTTC. Residues: CASSLGGSREQYF.